One sample yielded the 20 T cell receptor beta chains listed below, sequenced in a study of beta chain features in type 1 diabetes. Every bit of the isolated RNA underwent reverse transcription, so sequencing read expressed TCRB transcripts. Libraries were prepared by immunoSEQ multiplex PCR; TCRdb keeps only in-frame clonotypes and omits some of them. The sample contains some 700,000 clones, over 10% of which appear only once. Study-level findings and limits: Within each of all four CD4+ subsets, Type 1 diabetes patients had TCRB CDR3s that were moderately but significantly shorter.

These receptors' targets are unknown. The material sequenced was naive CD4+ T cells from blood. The receptor set was obtained from a man between 18 and 35 years old with type 1 diabetes.

The rearrangement uses TRBV28 and TRBJ1-1; 9 bases are a match to TRBD1. V gave up 5 bases and J gave up 4 bases; unmatched junction bases: 14. This CDR3 is 17 amino acids long. Germline values: CDR1 MDHEN, CDR2 SYDVKM. This CDR3 is CASSTDRGIVKVTEAFF. The CDR3 nucleotides are TGTGCCAGCAGTACAGACAGGGGGATAGTAAAGGTCACTGAAGCTTTCTTT.

This clone appeared a few times. The gene calls are TRBV7-6 and TRBJ1-2, with D hard to call. The CDR3 is made up of 14 amino acids. V lost 5 bases to trimming and J lost 4 bases, with 14 bases between them. The germline V gene encodes CDR1 SGHVS and CDR2 FNYEAQ. Here the CDR3 DNA reads TGTGCCAGCAGCGCCAGCCAGGCTAGCTATGGCTACACCTTC. Translated: CASSASQASYGYTF.

The chain joins TRBV7-3 to TRBJ2-1, with unresolved D. CDR3 length: 14 amino acids. Per the germline V gene, CDR1 is SGHTA and CDR2 is FQGTGA. Deletions cut 5 bases from V and 8 bases from J, with 16 bases between. The CDR3 nucleotides are TGTGCCAGCAGCGTAGCCTCAATACGCGATGAGCAGTTCTTC. Amino acids: CASSVASIRDEQFF.

The rearrangement uses TRBV5-1 and TRBJ1-6; tentative D call: TRBD1 (5 bases). V dropped 6 bases and J dropped 8 bases, with 12 bases sitting between them. CDR1 and CDR2 from the germline V gene are SGHRS and YFSETQ. The CDR3 runs to 13 residues. The CDR3 region has the DNA TGCGCCAGCAAAGGGGCGGAGGATTCACCCCTCCACTTT. Its translation: CASKGAEDSPLHF. Variable domain in full (rest from reference TRBV5-1 and TRBJ1-6): KAGVTQTPRYLIKTRGQQVTLSCSPISGHRSVSWYQQTPGQGLQFLFEYFSETQRNKGNFPGRFSGRQFSNSRSEMNVSTLELGDSALYLCASKGAEDSPLHFGNGTRLTVT.

This clone has more than one count but fewer than ten. V and J are TRBV30 and TRBJ1-2, with D unresolved. Germline V gene data show CDR1 as GTSNPN and CDR2 as SVGIG (reference sequence). The CDR3 loop spans 12 amino acids. V lost 1 base, J lost 3 bases, and 6 bases lay in between. The CDR3 nucleotides are TGTGCCTGGAGTGAATGGGACTATGGCTACACCTTC. Its protein is CAWSEWDYGYTF.

The table lists this clone with a few counts. The chain is built from TRBV29-1 and TRBJ1-1; D is unclear. CDR3 length: 13 residues. The germline V gene has CDR1 SQVTM and CDR2 ANQGSEA. V lost 6 bases and J 0 bases, leaving 11 bases between the germline ends. This chain's CDR3 is CSVSYGMNTEAFF. CDR3 sequence (DNA): TGCAGCGTAAGTTACGGAATGAACACTGAAGCTTTCTTT. Full variable domain (remainder filled in from reference TRBV29-1 and TRBJ1-1): SAVISQKPSRDICQRGTSLTIQCQVDSQVTMMFWYRQQPGQSLTLIATANQGSEATYESGFVIDKFPISRPNLTFSTLTVSNMSPEDSSIYLCSVSYGMNTEAFFGQGTRLTVV.

This chain connects TRBV19 to TRBJ2-7; 7 bases fit TRBD2. The germline gives CDR1 LNHDA, CDR2 SQIVND (reference sequence). The CDR3 has 15 amino acids. V was clipped by 4 bases and J by 3 bases; unmatched bases: 9. CDR3 sequence: CASSKVRGGFYEQYF. DNA of the CDR3: TGTGCCAGTAGTAAGGTGCGCGGGGGATTCTACGAGCAGTACTTC. Combining the CDR3 with reference TRBV19 and TRBJ2-7 gives the whole variable domain DGGITQSPKYLFRKEGQNVTLSCEQNLNHDAMYWYRQDPGQGLRLIYYSQIVNDFQKGDIAEGYSVSREKKESFPLTVTSAQKNPTAFYLCASSKVRGGFYEQYFGPGTRLTVT.

About this clone itself: Other DNA sequences in the same sample also yield this CDR3. The rearrangement links TRBV4-1 to TRBJ1-5; D is perhaps TRBD1 (5 bases). This CDR3 spans 13 amino acids. Germline V gene lookup returns CDR1 MGHRA and CDR2 YSYEKL. Trimming cost V 1 base and J 7 bases, with 8 bases left between them. This chain's CDR3 is CASSQGTGQPQHF. The CDR3 DNA is TGCGCCAGCAGCCAAGGAACAGGACAGCCCCAGCATTTT.

The CDR3 DNA follows: TGTGCCACCAGCCCGAGGGAGGGAGGAGAAGCTTTCTTT. The encoded protein is CATSPREGGEAFF. The J gene is TRBJ1-1, the V gene TRBV15; D is undetermined. The CDR3 covers 13 residues. Trimming removed 5 bases from V and 8 bases from J, with 15 bases in between. CDR1 and CDR2 from the germline V gene are LNHNV and YYDKDF (reference sequence).

The chain employs TRBV5-1 and TRBJ1-1; the D is unclear. The CDR3 loop spans 15 amino acids. CDR1 is SGHRS, CDR2 YFSETQ, per germline. Trimming removed 4 bases at V and 7 bases at J, with 20 bases between. In DNA form, the CDR3 reads TGCGCCAGCAGCCAAAATGACGGCATGGTGAATGAAGCTTTCTTT. Encoded protein: CASSQNDGMVNEAFF.

This clone was seen more than once but under ten times. The CDR3 here is CSGIRDSYEQYF. CDR3 bases: TGCAGCGGAATAAGGGACTCCTACGAGCAGTACTTC. V and J are TRBV29-1 and TRBJ2-7; D is ambiguous. CDR3 length: 12 amino acids. V lost 7 bases and J lost 0, with 10 bases in between. Germline CDR1 reads SQVTM; CDR2 reads ANQGSEA.

CDR3 region: CASSDAREQFF. CDR3 DNA sequence: TGTGCCAGCAGTGATGCACGTGAGCAGTTCTTC. This chain joins TRBV2 and TRBJ2-1, with D hard to call. Germline V gene lookup returns CDR1 SNHLY and CDR2 FYNNEI. Between the trimmed V and J ends, which lost 3 bases and 9 bases, there was a span of 6 bases. The CDR3 contains 11 residues.

The chain uses TRBV6-6 and TRBJ1-2; TRBD1 agrees at 12 bases. Germline CDR1 reads MNHNY; CDR2 reads SVGAGI (reference sequence). Trimming cost V 5 bases and J 8 bases; bases outside gene matches: 9. The CDR3 extends over 15 amino acids. The CDR3 here is CASSGTGGLTGGYTF. Written as DNA, the CDR3 is TGTGCCAGCAGTGGGACAGGGGGCTTGACGGGAGGCTACACCTTC.

The chain uses TRBV7-2 and TRBJ1-2; weak D call: TRBD1 (6 bases). Germline V gene data show CDR1 as SGHTA and CDR2 as FQGNSA. V was clipped by 1 base and J by 6 bases, with 9 bases between them. CDR3 length: 13 amino acids. The chain's CDR3 is CASSLDRENGYTF. In nucleotides, the CDR3 is TGTGCCAGCAGCTTAGACAGGGAAAATGGCTACACCTTC.

The chain is built from TRBV10-3 and TRBJ2-1, with D possibly called TRBD1 or TRBD2 (5 bases each). The germline V and J ends were trimmed by 6 bases and 0 bases, with 12 bases remaining between them. The CDR3 is 15 residues long. From germline, CDR1 is ENHRY and CDR2 SYGVKD. DNA for the CDR3: TGTGCCATCAGGCCCAGGGACCTCTCCTACAATGAGCAGTTCTTC. Translated, it gives CAIRPRDLSYNEQFF.

This chain uses TRBV19 with TRBJ1-6; the D gene is possibly TRBD1 (6 bases). The ends were cut back, 9 bases at V and 10 bases at J, with 25 bases in the middle. There are 16 residues in the CDR3. From germline, CDR1 is LNHDA and CDR2 SQIVND (reference sequence). The CDR3: CASAPAGGADGSPLHF. The CDR3 nucleotides are TGTGCCAGCGCCCCGGCCGGGGGGGCCGACGGGTCACCCCTCCACTTT.

The V call is TRBV29-1, the J call TRBJ1-1; TRBD1 agrees at 11 bases. There are 13 residues in the CDR3. Trimming took 5 bases from V and 5 from J; bases not matched to a gene: 4. CDR1 and CDR2 from the germline V gene are SQVTM and ANQGSEA. CDR3 DNA sequence: TGCAGCGTTCTGGACAGGGGGCGAACTGAAGCTTTCTTT. This sequence encodes CSVLDRGRTEAFF.

This clone has just a few counts. The rearrangement joins TRBV29-1 to TRBJ1-2; tentatively, D is TRBD1 (5 bases). Germline lookup yields CDR1 SQVTM and CDR2 ANQGSEA. The germline V and J ends were trimmed by 7 bases and 2 bases, with 11 bases remaining between them. CDR3 length: 12 residues. Written as DNA, the CDR3 is TGCAGCGAGGGACGGGCGAACTATGGCTACACCTTC. The encoded protein is CSEGRANYGYTF.

This chain joins TRBV7-9 and TRBJ2-3; a weak D match, TRBD2 (5 bases). The CDR3 has 17 amino acids. Trimming took 1 base from V and 0 from J, leaving 14 bases between them. Germline loops: CDR1 SEHNR, CDR2 FQNEAQ (reference sequence). CDR3 bases: TGTGCCAGCAGCTTAGATACCCGGGGTCCTAGCACAGATACGCAGTATTTT. Translating it yields CASSLDTRGPSTDTQYF.

This clone was counted a single time. V and J are TRBV18 and TRBJ1-5; TRBD1 agrees at 8 bases. Losses at the gene ends were 5 bases for V and 5 bases for J; bases not matched to a gene: 5. The germline CDR1 and CDR2 sequences are KGHSH and LQKENI. The CDR3 length is 14 residues. CDR3 nucleotide sequence: TGTGCCAGCTCATCAACAGGGGGGGATCAGCCCCAGCATTTT. Its protein is CASSSTGGDQPQHF.